One and the same sample provided the 13 T cell receptor beta chains below, sequenced in a study of somatic mutations in cytotoxic T cells in rheumatoid arthritis. The table came from immunoSEQ multiplex PCR; TCRdb's copy has only in-frame clones and leaves some out. The table records fewer than 11,000 clones, around four fifths of them present only once. The sample was CD8+ T cells sorted from blood. These receptors all come from an adult with rheumatoid arthritis.

This clone was recorded a few times. The chain uses TRBV2 and TRBJ1-3, with D unresolved. V was trimmed by 3 bases and J by 4 bases, leaving 19 bases between them. Germline values: CDR1 SNHLY, CDR2 FYNNEI. The CDR3 loop spans 17 amino acids. The CDR3 reads CASSDSPLEPGGNTIYF. The CDR3 DNA reads TGTGCCAGCAGTGACTCACCACTAGAACCGGGCGGAAACACCATATATTTT. The full variable domain, in which reference TRBV2 and TRBJ1-3 provide the parts outside the CDR3, is EPEVTQTPSHQVTQMGQEVILRCVPISNHLYFYWYRQILGQKVEFLVSFYNNEISEKSEIFDDQFSVERPDGSNFTLKIRSTKLEDSAMYFCASSDSPLEPGGNTIYFGEGSWLTVV.

J is TRBJ2-7 and V is TRBV5-1; D unresolved. Germline V gives CDR1 SGHRS, CDR2 YFSETQ. The CDR3 extends over 13 amino acids. V was pared by 2 bases and J by 6 bases, with 12 bases between. Here the CDR3 reads CASSLPDGGEQYF. In nucleotides, the CDR3 is TGCGCCAGCAGCTTACCGGACGGCGGCGAGCAGTACTTC.

The chain employs TRBV19 and TRBJ1-1; no definite D call. V was clipped by 8 bases and J by 3 bases, with 16 bases between them. The V gene's germline CDR1 is LNHDA and CDR2 SQIVND (reference sequence). The CDR3 extends over 14 amino acids. This CDR3 is CASGLRQRDTEAFF. In DNA form, the CDR3 reads TGTGCCAGTGGCCTCCGGCAGAGGGACACTGAAGCTTTCTTT.

This chain uses TRBV9 with TRBJ1-2, with D possibly being TRBD1 (6 bases). V lost 2 bases to trimming and J lost 3 bases, with 14 bases between them. The germline CDR1 and CDR2 sequences are SGDLS and YYNGEE. The CDR3 length is 15 residues. In nucleotides, the CDR3 is TGTGCCAGCAGCGTTAACAGGGCTTCTTACTATGGCTACACCTTC. This codes for CASSVNRASYYGYTF.

There are a few counts of this clone. The rearrangement joins TRBV5-6 to TRBJ1-1, with D perhaps matching TRBD1 (5 bases). The CDR3 length is 14 residues. The ends were cut back, 3 bases at V and 3 bases at J, with 12 bases in the middle. CDR1 and CDR2 (germline): SGHDT, YYEEEE. CDR3 protein: CASSWEGPHTEAFF. CDR3 DNA: TGTGCCAGCAGCTGGGAGGGACCGCACACTGAAGCTTTCTTT. Combining the CDR3 with reference TRBV5-6 and TRBJ1-1 gives the whole variable domain DAGVTQSPTHLIKTRGQQVTLRCSPKSGHDTVSWYQQALGQGPQFIFQYYEEEERQRGNFPDRFSGHQFPNYSSELNVNALLLGDSALYLCASSWEGPHTEAFFGQGTRLTVV.

The chain recombines TRBV5-6 with TRBJ2-1, with 8 bases fitting TRBD2. The germline CDR1 and CDR2 sequences are SGHDT and YYEEEE. The CDR3 totals 16 residues. V trimming: 2 bases; J trimming: 3 bases; junction bases outside the gene matches: 7. CDR3 sequence: CASSLEAGDHYNEQFF. CDR3 in DNA: TGTGCCAGCAGCTTAGAAGCGGGAGATCACTACAATGAGCAGTTCTTC.

The rearrangement joins TRBV4-1 to TRBJ1-2; D is possibly TRBD1 (5 bases). This CDR3 has 13 amino acids. The germline gives CDR1 MGHRA, CDR2 YSYEKL. The V and J ends lost 0 bases and 5 bases respectively, with 7 bases between them. CDR3 sequence reads: CASSQDSGYGYTF. The DNA for the CDR3 is TGCGCCAGCAGCCAAGATTCAGGGTATGGCTACACCTTC.

The chain links TRBV6-5 to TRBJ2-7; D could derive from TRBD1 or TRBD2 (7 bases each). The CDR3 is made up of 15 amino acids. The V gene lost 6 bases and the J gene lost 3 bases, with 18 bases spanning the gap. CDR1 and CDR2 from the germline V gene are MNHEY and SVGAGI. The CDR3 region is CASRAQGPGGYEQYF. The CDR3 nucleotides read TGTGCCAGCAGAGCACAGGGGCCGGGGGGCTACGAGCAGTACTTC.

The V gene is TRBV29-1, the J gene TRBJ2-7; D remains ambiguous. Germline CDR1 SQVTM, CDR2 ANQGSEA. The CDR3 contains 13 residues. Trimming cost V 5 bases and J 0 bases, with 11 bases left between them. CDR3 region: CSVSRGGSYEQYF. The CDR3 region has the DNA TGCAGCGTTTCCCGTGGTGGCTCCTACGAGCAGTACTTC.

This clone was recorded a few times. The CDR3 reads CASSPPGTGENEQYF. In nucleotides, the CDR3 is TGTGCCAGCAGCCCACCCGGGACAGGAGAAAACGAGCAGTACTTC. The rearrangement links TRBV7-9 to TRBJ2-7, with 8 bases fitting TRBD1. CDR1 and CDR2 (germline): SEHNR, FQNEAQ (reference sequence). This CDR3 contains 15 residues. Germline trimming cut 5 bases from V and 5 bases from J; bases unmatched to any gene: 11.

The rearrangement links TRBV4-2 to TRBJ2-3; D is unclear. Trimming cost V 1 base and J 4 bases, with 9 bases left between them. CDR1 is LGHNA and CDR2 is YNFKEQ in the germline V gene. There are 14 residues in the CDR3. The CDR3 is CASSQVGGSDTQYF. The CDR3 DNA follows: TGTGCCAGCAGCCAAGTGGGCGGATCAGATACGCAGTATTTT.

The chain recombines TRBV5-8 with TRBJ1-1; 7 bases line up with TRBD1. Germline assignment: CDR1 SGHTS and CDR2 YDEGEE. The CDR3 is 14 residues long. Germline trimming cut 7 bases from V and 5 bases from J; bases unmatched to any gene: 11. CDR3 in amino acids: CASRLTGDRTEAFF. The CDR3 bases are TGTGCCAGCCGCCTAACAGGGGATAGAACTGAAGCTTTCTTT.

V is TRBV6-1 and J is TRBJ1-2; D perhaps matches TRBD1 (5 bases). V shed 0 bases and J shed 7 bases, with 12 bases lying between them. The length of the CDR3 is 14 residues. From germline, CDR1 is MNHNS and CDR2 SASEGT. This CDR3 is CASSEAGTGSGYTF. CDR3 nucleotides: TGTGCCAGCAGTGAAGCAGGGACGGGGAGTGGCTACACCTTC.